This TCR beta chain was recovered during a study of cytomegalovirus exposure and HLA in healthy donors. Study-level points and caveats: Analyses of presence and absence presupposed an approximately uniform sequencing depth across donors. Later analysis suggested most CMV-associated TCR beta chains were HLA-restricted.

The study ran its PCR with 60 Vbeta and 13 Jbeta primers. In the source study's methods: Later, 65 million to 90 million unique TCR beta chains were counted in an analysis, and roughly 11 million of them were shared. Libraries were prepared by immunoSEQ multiplex PCR; TCRdb keeps only in-frame clonotypes and omits some of them. V, J and clone size are taken as reported in that table, and D and trimming were inferred from the DNA itself. The sample has roughly 110,000 clones, approximately 80% seen once. Germline CDR1 SGHVS, CDR2 FQNEAQ. CDR3 length: 15 amino acids. With 0 bases removed from V and 5 bases from J, the gap between germline ends came to 12 bases. About this clone: Its cognate antigen is unknown.

The material sequenced was PBMCs. This chain joins TRBV7-8 and TRBJ2-3; D gene unclear. The sequence derives from a woman in her twenties or thirties in good health and CMV-seronegative. Written as DNA, the CDR3 is TGTGCCAGCAGCTTAGCCAACAGTTTAAGAGATACGCAGTATTTT. Amino acids: CASSLANSLRDTQYF.